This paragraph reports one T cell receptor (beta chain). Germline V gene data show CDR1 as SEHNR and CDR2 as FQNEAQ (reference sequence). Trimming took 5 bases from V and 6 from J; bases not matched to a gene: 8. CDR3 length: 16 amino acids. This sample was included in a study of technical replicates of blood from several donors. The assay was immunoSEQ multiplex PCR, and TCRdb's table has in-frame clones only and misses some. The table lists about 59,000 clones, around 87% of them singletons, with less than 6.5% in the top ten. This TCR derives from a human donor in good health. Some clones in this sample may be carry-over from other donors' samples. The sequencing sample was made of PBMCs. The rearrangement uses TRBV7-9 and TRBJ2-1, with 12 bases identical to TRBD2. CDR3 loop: CASSSPSGRGFNEQFF. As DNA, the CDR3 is TGTGCCAGCAGCAGTCCTAGCGGGAGGGGTTTCAATGAGCAGTTCTTC. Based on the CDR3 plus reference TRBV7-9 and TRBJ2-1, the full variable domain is DTGVSQNPRHKITKRGQNVTFRCDPISEHNRLYWYRQTLGQGPEFLTYFQNEAQLEKSRLLSDRFSAERPKGSFSTLEIQRTEQGDSAMYLCASSSPSGRGFNEQFFGPGTRLTVL.